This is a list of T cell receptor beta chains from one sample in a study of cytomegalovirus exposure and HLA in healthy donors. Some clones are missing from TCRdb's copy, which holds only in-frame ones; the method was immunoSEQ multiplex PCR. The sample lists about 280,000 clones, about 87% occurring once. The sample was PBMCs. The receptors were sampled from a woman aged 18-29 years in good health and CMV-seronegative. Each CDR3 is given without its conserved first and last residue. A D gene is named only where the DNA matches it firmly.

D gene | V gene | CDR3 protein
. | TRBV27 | ASSLAEDYEQY
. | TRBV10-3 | AISGGAEAF
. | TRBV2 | ASRTGLGYT
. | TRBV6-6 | AREPNAPQH
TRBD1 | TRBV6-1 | ASRRTGDGYT
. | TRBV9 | ASSLWGGVFSPTEAF
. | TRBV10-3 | AISDPIGGAHEQY
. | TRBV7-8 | ASSYDSTGELF
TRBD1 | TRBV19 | ASSRQGGNQPQH
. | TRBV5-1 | ASSLVGSSYNSPLH
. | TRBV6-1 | ASMAGLDYGYT
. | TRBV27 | VTGLGSPGETQY
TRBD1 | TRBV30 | AWRGQGASYEQY
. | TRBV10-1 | ASRAEEPKDLGGYT
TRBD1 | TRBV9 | ASSVGGQENGYT
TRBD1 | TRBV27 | ATERGPGPGNEQF